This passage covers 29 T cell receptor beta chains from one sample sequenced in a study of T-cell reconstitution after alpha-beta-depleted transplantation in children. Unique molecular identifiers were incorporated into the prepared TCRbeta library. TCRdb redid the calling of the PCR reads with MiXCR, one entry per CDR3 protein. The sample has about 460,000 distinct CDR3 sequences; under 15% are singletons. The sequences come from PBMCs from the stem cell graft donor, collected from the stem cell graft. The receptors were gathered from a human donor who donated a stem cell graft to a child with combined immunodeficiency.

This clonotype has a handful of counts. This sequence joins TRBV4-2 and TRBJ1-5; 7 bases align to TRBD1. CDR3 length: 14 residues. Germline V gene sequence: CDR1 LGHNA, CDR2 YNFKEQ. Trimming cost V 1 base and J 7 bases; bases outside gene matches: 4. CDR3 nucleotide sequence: TGTGCCAGCAGCCAAGGGACAGGTGGACAGCCCCAGCATTTT. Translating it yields CASSQGTGGQPQHF.

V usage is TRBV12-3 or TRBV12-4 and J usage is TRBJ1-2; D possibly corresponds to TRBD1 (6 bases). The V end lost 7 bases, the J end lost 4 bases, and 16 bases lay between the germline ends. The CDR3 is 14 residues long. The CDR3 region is CASTPGGHPYGYTF. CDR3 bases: TGTGCCAGCACTCCGGGGGGACACCCCTATGGCTACACCTTC.

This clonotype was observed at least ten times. This CDR3 reads CSVERLAIDNEQFF. The CDR3 bases are TGCAGCGTTGAAAGGCTCGCGATCGACAATGAGCAGTTCTTC. The rearrangement uses TRBV29-1 and TRBJ2-1, with unresolved D. Germline CDR1 reads SQVTM; CDR2 reads ANQGSEA. The V gene lost 2 bases and the J gene lost 5 bases, with 13 bases spanning the gap. CDR3 length: 14 amino acids.

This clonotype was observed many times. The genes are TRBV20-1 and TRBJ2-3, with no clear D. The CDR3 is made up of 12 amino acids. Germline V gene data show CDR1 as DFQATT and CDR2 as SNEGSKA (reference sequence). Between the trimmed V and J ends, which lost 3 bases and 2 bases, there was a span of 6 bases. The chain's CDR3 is CSARAYTDTQYF. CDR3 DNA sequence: TGCAGTGCTAGGGCATACACAGATACGCAGTATTTT.

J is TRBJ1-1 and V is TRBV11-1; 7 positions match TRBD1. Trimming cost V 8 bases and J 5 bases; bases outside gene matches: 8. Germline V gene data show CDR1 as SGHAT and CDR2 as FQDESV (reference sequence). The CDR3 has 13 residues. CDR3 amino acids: CASERQGRTEAFF. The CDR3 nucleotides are TGTGCCAGCGAACGACAGGGAAGGACTGAAGCTTTCTTT.

The CDR3 sequence: CASSYPGYTEAFF. For the CDR3, the DNA is TGTGCCAGCAGTTACCCAGGATACACTGAAGCTTTCTTT. This chain joins TRBV6-6 and TRBJ1-1; D not resolved. Germline V gene lookup returns CDR1 MNHNY and CDR2 SVGAGI (reference sequence). With 2 bases removed from V and 3 bases from J, the gap between germline ends came to 7 bases. There are 13 residues in the CDR3.

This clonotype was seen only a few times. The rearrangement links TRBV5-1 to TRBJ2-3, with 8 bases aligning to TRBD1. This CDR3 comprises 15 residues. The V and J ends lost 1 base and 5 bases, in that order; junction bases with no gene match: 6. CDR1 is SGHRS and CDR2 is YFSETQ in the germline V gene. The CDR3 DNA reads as TGCGCCAGCAGCTTGCATAGGACAGGGAAAGATACGCAGTATTTT. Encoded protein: CASSLHRTGKDTQYF.

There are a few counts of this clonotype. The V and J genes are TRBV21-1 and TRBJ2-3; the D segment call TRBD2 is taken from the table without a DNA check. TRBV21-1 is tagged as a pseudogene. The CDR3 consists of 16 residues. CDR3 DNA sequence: TGTGCCAGCAGCTGCCGAGGGGAGGGCCGGATCGATACGCAGTATTTT. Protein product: CASSCRGEGRIDTQYF.

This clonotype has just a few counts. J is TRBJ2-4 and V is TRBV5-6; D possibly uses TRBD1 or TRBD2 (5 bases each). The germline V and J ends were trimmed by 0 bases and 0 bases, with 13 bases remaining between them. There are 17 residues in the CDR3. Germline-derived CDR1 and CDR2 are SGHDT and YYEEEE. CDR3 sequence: CASSLGGGLEAKNIQYF. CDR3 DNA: TGTGCCAGCAGCTTGGGTGGGGGTTTGGAAGCCAAAAACATTCAGTACTTC.

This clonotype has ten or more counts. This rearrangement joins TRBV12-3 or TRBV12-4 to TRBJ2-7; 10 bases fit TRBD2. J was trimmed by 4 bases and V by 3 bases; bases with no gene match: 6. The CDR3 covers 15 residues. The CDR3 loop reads CASSFQERGGYEQYF. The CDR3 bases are TGTGCCAGCAGTTTCCAAGAGCGGGGGGGATACGAGCAGTACTTC.

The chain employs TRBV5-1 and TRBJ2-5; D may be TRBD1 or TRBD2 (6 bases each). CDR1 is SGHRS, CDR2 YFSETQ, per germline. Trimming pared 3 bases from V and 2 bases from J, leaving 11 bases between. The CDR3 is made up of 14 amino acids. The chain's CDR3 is CASSSRGVQETQYF. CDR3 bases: TGCGCCAGCAGCTCTAGGGGGGTACAAGAGACCCAGTACTTC. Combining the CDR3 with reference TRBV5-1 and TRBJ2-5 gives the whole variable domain KAGVTQTPRYLIKTRGQQVTLSCSPISGHRSVSWYQQTPGQGLQFLFEYFSETQRNKGNFPGRFSGRQFSNSRSEMNVSTLELGDSALYLCASSSRGVQETQYFGPGTRLLVL.

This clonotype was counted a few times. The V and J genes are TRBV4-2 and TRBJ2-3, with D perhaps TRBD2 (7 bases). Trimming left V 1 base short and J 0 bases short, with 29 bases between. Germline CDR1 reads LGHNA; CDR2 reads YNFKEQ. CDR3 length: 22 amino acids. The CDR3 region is CASSQVHSAGASGPLSTDTQYF. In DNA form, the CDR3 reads TGTGCCAGCAGCCAAGTCCATTCGGCGGGGGCTAGCGGACCTCTTAGCACAGATACGCAGTATTTT.

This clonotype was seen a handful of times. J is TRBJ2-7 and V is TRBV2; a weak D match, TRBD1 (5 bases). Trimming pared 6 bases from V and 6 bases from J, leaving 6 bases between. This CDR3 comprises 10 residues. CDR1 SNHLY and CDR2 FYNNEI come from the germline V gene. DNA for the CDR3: TGTGCCAGCAGACAGGTCGAGCAGTACTTC. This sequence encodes CASRQVEQYF.

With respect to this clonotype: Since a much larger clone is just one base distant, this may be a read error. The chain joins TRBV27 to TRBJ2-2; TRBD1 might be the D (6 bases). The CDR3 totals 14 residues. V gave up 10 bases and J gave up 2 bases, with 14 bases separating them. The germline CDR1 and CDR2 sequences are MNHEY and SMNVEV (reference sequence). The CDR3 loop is CAIGQQINTGELFF. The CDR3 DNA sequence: TGTGCCATCGGACAGCAGATAAACACCGGGGAGCTGTTTTTT.

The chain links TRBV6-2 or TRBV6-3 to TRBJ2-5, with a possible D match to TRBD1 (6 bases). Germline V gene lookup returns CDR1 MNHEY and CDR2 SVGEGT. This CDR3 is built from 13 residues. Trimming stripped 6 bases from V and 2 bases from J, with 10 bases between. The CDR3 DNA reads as TGTGCCAGCAGGGGGACAACACAAGAGACCCAGTACTTC. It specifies CASRGTTQETQYF.

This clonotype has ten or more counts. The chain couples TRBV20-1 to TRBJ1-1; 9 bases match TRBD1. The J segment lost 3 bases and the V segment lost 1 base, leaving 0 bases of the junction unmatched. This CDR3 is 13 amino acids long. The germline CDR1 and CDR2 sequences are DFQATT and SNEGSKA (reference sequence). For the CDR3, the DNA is TGCAGTGCTAGAGGGACAGGGGACACTGAAGCTTTCTTT. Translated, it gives CSARGTGDTEAFF.

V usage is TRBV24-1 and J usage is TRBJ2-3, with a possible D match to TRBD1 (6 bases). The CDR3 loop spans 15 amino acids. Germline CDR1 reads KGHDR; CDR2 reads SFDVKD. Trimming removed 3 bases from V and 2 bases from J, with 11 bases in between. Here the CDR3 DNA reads TGTGCCACCAGTGATCCCGGGACAACCACAGATACGCAGTATTTT. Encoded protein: CATSDPGTTTDTQYF.

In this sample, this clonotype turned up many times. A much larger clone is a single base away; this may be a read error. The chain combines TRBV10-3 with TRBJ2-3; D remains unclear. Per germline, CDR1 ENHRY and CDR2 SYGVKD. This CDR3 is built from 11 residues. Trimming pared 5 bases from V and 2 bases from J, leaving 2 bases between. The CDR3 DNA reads TGTGCCATCAGTTTCACAGATACGCAGTATTTT. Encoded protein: CAISFTDTQYF.

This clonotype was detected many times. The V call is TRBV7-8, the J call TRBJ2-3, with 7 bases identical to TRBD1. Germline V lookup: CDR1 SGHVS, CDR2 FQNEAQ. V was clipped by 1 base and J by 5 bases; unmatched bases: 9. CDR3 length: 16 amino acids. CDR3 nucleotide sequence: TGTGCCAGCAGCTTAGTGGTAGGAACAGGGGTAGATACGCAGTATTTT. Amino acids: CASSLVVGTGVDTQYF.

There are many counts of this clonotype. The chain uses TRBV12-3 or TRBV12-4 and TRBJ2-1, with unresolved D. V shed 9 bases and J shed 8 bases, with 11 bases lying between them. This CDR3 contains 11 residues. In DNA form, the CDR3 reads TGTGCCAGTGGCCAGCCCCATGAGCAGTTCTTC. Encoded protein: CASGQPHEQFF.

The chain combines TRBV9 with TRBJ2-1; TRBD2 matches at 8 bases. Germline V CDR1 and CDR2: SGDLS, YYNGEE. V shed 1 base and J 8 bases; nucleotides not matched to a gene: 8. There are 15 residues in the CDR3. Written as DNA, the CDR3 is TGTGCCAGCAGCGTAACCGGGGGGGCCGGGTATGAGCAGTTCTTC. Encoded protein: CASSVTGGAGYEQFF.

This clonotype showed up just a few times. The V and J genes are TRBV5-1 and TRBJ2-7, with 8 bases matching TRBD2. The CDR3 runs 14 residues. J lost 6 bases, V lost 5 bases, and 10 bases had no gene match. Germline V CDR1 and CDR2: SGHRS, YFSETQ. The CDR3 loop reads CASRSSGSSGEQYF. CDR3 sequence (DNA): TGCGCCAGCAGAAGCAGCGGGAGTTCTGGCGAGCAGTACTTC.

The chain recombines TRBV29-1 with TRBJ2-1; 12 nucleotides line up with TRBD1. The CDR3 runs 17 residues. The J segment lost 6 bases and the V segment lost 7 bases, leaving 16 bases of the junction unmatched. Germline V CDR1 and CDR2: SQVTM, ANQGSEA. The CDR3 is CSAPGTGGAVHGNEQFF. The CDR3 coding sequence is TGCAGCGCCCCCGGGACAGGGGGCGCAGTTCACGGCAATGAGCAGTTCTTC.

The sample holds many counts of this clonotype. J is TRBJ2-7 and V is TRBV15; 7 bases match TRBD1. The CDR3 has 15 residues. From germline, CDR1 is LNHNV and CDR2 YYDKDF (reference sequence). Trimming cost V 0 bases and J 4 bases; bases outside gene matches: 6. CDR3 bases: TGTGCCACCAGCAGAGACGACAGGGACGGGTACGAGCAGTACTTC. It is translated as CATSRDDRDGYEQYF.

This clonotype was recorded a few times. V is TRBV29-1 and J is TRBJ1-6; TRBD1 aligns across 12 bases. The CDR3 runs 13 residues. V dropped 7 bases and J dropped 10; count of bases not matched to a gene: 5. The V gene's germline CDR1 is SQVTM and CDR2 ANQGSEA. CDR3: CSAGQGAGSPLHF. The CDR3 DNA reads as TGCAGCGCGGGACAGGGGGCAGGGTCACCCCTCCACTTT.

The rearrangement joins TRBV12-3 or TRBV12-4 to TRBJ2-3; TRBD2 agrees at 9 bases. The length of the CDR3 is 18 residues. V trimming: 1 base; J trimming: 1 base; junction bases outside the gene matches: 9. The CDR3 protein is CASSLEAGGPFGTDTQYF. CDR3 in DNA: TGTGCCAGCAGTTTAGAAGCGGGGGGCCCCTTTGGCACAGATACGCAGTATTTT.

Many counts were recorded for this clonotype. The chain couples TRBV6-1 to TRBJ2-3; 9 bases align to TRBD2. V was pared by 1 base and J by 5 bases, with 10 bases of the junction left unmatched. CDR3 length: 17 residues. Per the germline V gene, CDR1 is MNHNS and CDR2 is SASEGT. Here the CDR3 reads CASSEVYGGGALDTQYF. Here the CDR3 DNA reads TGTGCCAGCAGTGAAGTATACGGCGGGGGGGCCTTAGATACGCAGTATTTT.

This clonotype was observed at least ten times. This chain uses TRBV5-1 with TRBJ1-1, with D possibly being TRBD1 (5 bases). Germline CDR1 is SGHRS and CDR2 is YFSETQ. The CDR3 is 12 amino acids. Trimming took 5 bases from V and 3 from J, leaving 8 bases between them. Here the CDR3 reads CASSRGDTEAFF. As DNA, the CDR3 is TGCGCCAGCAGTAGAGGGGACACTGAAGCTTTCTTT. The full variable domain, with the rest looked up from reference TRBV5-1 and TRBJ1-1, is KAGVTQTPRYLIKTRGQQVTLSCSPISGHRSVSWYQQTPGQGLQFLFEYFSETQRNKGNFPGRFSGRQFSNSRSEMNVSTLELGDSALYLCASSRGDTEAFFGQGTRLTVV.

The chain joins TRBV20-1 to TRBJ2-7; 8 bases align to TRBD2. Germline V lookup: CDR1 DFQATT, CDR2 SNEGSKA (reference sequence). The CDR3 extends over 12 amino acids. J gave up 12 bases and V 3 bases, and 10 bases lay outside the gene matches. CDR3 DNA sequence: TGCAGTGCTAGTTTGGGGGGACTAGGGCGGTACTTC. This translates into CSASLGGLGRYF.